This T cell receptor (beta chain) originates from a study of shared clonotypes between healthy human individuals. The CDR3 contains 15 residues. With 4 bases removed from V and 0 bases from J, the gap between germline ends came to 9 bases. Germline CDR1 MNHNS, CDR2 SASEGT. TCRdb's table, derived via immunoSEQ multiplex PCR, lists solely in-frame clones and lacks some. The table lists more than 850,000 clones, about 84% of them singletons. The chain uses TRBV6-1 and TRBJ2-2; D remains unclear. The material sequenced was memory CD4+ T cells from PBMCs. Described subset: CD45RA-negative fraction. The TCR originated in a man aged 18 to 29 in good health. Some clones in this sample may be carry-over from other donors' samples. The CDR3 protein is CASSVQSANTGELFF. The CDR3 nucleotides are TGTGCCAGCAGTGTACAAAGCGCGAACACCGGGGAGCTGTTTTTT.